One sample yielded the 25 T cell receptor beta chains listed below, sequenced in a study of regulatory T cells in long-lasting Graves disease. Arm-PCR of CDR3 regions with iRepertoire HTBI primers generated TCR beta libraries. TCRdb recomputed calls from the multiplex PCR reads with MiXCR, one row per CDR3 protein. The sample records more than 450,000 distinct CDR3 sequences, 16% being singletons. Time point indicated: newly diagnosed GD, antithyroid drugs for less than 3 months. PBMCs were the source of the RNA used for TCR sequencing. The same specimen was also included in a second study, on T cells in Graves' hyperthyroidism and ophthalmopathy.

The sample was peripheral blood mononuclear cells (PBMCs), taken at new diagnosis, from a patient treated with antithyroid drugs. All receptors derive from a man aged 35-49 years with Graves disease.

Worth noting for this clonotype: One end of the junction varies from germline; a read error may be responsible. This chain uses TRBV5-6 with TRBJ2-2, with 12 nucleotides matching TRBD1. Germline values: CDR1 SGHDT, CDR2 YYEEEE. The CDR3 contains 16 residues. CDR3 in amino acids: CASSLGQGAGTGELFF. The CDR3 coding sequence is TGTGCCAGCAGTTTGGGACAGGGGGCCGGGACCGGGGAGCTGTTTTTT. Based on the CDR3 plus reference TRBV5-6 and TRBJ2-2, the full variable domain is DAGVTQSPTHLIKTRGQQVTLRCSPKSGHDTVSWYQQALGQGPQFIFQYYEEEERQRGNFPDRFSGHQFPNYSSELNVNALLLGDSALYLCASSLGQGAGTGELFFGEGSRLTVL.

Of note for this clonotype: This likely comes from a read error, as the CDR3 has no conserved phenylalanine or tryptophan at its end. The chain has TRBV3-1 and TRBJ1-5; no definite D call. This CDR3 has 14 residues. The germline V gene encodes CDR1 LGHDT and CDR2 YNNKEL (reference sequence). This CDR3 is CAGSHKNSNQPQHL. DNA of the CDR3: TGTGCCGGCAGCCACAAGAATAGCAATCAGCCCCAGCATTTG.

Only a few counts were recorded for this clonotype. The chain uses TRBV5-8 and TRBJ2-7; D possibly corresponds to TRBD1 (5 bases). This CDR3 comprises 11 residues. CDR1 and CDR2 (germline): SGHTS, YDEGEE. Trimming left V 0 bases short and J 12 bases short, with 10 bases between. The CDR3 region has the DNA TGTGCCAGCAGCTTGGTGACAGTATTGTACTTC. Its protein product is CASSLVTVLYF.

This clonotype occurred a few times. The chain recombines TRBV15 with TRBJ2-7, with 9 bases aligning to TRBD1. V lost 4 bases and J lost 4; bases outside the gene matches: 5. Germline V CDR1 and CDR2: LNHNV, YYDKDF (reference sequence). This CDR3 is built from 14 residues. CDR3 amino acids: CATSKTGTGYEQYF. The CDR3 region has the DNA TGTGCCACCAGCAAGACCGGGACAGGGTACGAGCAGTACTTC. Supplemented by reference TRBV15 and TRBJ2-7, the full variable domain reads DAMVIQNPRYQVTQFGKPVTLSCSQTLNHNVMYWYQQKSSQAPKLLFHYYDKDFNNEADTPDNFQSRRPNTSFCFLDIRSPGLGDTAMYLCATSKTGTGYEQYFGPGTRLTVT.

This clonotype has ten or more counts. This chain links TRBV7-9 with TRBJ2-1; weak D call: TRBD1 (5 bases). The germline CDR1 and CDR2 sequences are SEHNR and FQNEAQ (reference sequence). The V end lost 7 bases, the J end lost 5 bases, and 18 bases lay between the germline ends. The CDR3 sequence is 15 residues long. The CDR3 here is CASTPNFRGNNEQFF. In DNA form, the CDR3 reads TGTGCCAGCACCCCCAATTTTAGGGGAAACAATGAGCAGTTCTTC.

The chain combines TRBV7-9 with TRBJ2-5, with 9 bases that match TRBD1. The DNA end is more similar to TRBJ2-1, so the J call may be wrong. In germline, CDR1 is SEHNR, CDR2 FQNEAQ (reference sequence). The CDR3 has 13 residues. CDR3 residues: CASSRDREAEQFF. DNA of the CDR3: TGTGCCAGCAGCCGGGACAGGGAGGCTGAGCAGTTCTTC.

V gene TRBV12-3 or TRBV12-4 combines with J gene TRBJ1-4, with TRBD1 identical over 9 bases. V shed 6 bases and J 8 bases; nucleotides not matched to a gene: 10. This CDR3 has 15 residues. In nucleotides, the CDR3 is TGTGCCAGCAGCCCCCGACAGGGGGTAGGAGAAAAACTGTTTTTT. It translates to CASSPRQGVGEKLFF.

This clonotype showed up just a few times. The chain carries TRBV12-3 or TRBV12-4 and TRBJ2-7; either TRBD1 or TRBD2 may supply D (5 bases each). This CDR3 contains 15 residues. With 7 bases removed from V and 2 bases from J, the gap between germline ends came to 18 bases. The CDR3 nucleotides read TGTGCCAGCACCACCCACCGGGGACGCACCTACGAGCAGTACTTC. Amino acid sequence: CASTTHRGRTYEQYF.

There are a few counts of this clonotype. The V gene is TRBV28, the J gene TRBJ1-2, with a possible D match to TRBD1 (6 bases). Germline V gene lookup returns CDR1 MDHEN and CDR2 SYDVKM. This CDR3 region has 14 residues. V was trimmed by 9 bases and J by 0 bases, leaving 14 bases between them. CDR3 sequence: CASLDRQANYGYTF. The CDR3 nucleotides are TGTGCCAGTTTGGACCGACAGGCTAACTATGGCTACACCTTC.

This clonotype was seen a handful of times. The V call is TRBV20-1, the J call TRBJ2-2, with TRBD2 matching over 9 bases. CDR1 and CDR2 from the germline V gene are DFQATT and SNEGSKA (reference sequence). The ends lost 3 bases at V and 0 bases at J; junction bases unmatched: 8. This CDR3 is 17 amino acids long. CDR3 DNA sequence: TGCAGTGCTAGGGGGACTAGCCACCATACGAACACCGGGGAGCTGTTTTTT. Translation gives CSARGTSHHTNTGELFF.

The gene calls are TRBV29-1 and TRBJ2-1; D might be TRBD1 or TRBD2, each matching 5 bases. Germline V gene lookup returns CDR1 SQVTM and CDR2 ANQGSEA. This CDR3 is built from 15 residues. V lost 6 bases and J lost 7, with 22 bases in between. CDR3: CSVDGGWRQENEQFF. CDR3 sequence (DNA): TGCAGCGTCGATGGGGGTTGGAGACAAGAGAATGAGCAGTTCTTC.

This clonotype was seen many times. This chain uses TRBV29-1 with TRBJ2-5; D is unresolved. The V gene's germline CDR1 is SQVTM and CDR2 ANQGSEA. This CDR3 region has 14 residues. The ends were cut back, 0 bases at V and 2 bases at J, with 10 bases in the middle. The DNA of the CDR3 is TGCAGCGTTGAAGATGGTAGCACTCAAGAGACCCAGTACTTC. Its protein product is CSVEDGSTQETQYF.

This clonotype was seen ten or more times. This chain uses TRBV6-1 with TRBJ2-1; 7 bases agree with TRBD1. The V gene's germline CDR1 is MNHNS and CDR2 SASEGT. With 2 bases clipped from V and 3 bases from J, the junction kept 7 bases outside the gene matches. This CDR3 region has 16 residues. The CDR3, as DNA: TGTGCCAGCAGTGAAAGGGCAGGGGGTTTCTACAATGAGCAGTTCTTC. The encoded protein is CASSERAGGFYNEQFF.

Many counts were recorded for this clonotype. The J gene is TRBJ2-7, the V gene TRBV7-2, with 8 bases aligning to TRBD2. The CDR3 runs 18 residues. CDR1 is SGHTA, CDR2 FQGNSA, per germline. V lost 1 base and J lost 2; bases outside the gene matches: 13. The CDR3 is CASSLETAGVARTYEQYF. The CDR3 DNA reads as TGTGCCAGCAGCTTAGAGACAGCGGGGGTAGCGAGGACCTACGAGCAGTACTTC.

V is TRBV7-8 and J is TRBJ2-2, with D possibly being TRBD1 (6 bases). V was pared by 0 bases and J by 6 bases, with 17 bases between. The CDR3 has 17 amino acids. CDR1 is SGHVS, CDR2 FQNEAQ, per germline. The CDR3 bases are TGTGCCAGCAGCTTAGCGACAACAGGGTTCTTTCCCGGGGAGCTGTTTTTT. Its translation is CASSLATTGFFPGELFF.

The sample holds many counts of this clonotype. The gene calls are TRBV3-1 and TRBJ2-2; D may match TRBD1 or TRBD2 (5 bases each). From germline, CDR1 is LGHDT and CDR2 YNNKEL (reference sequence). Trimming removed 1 base from V and 6 bases from J, with 6 bases in between. This CDR3 spans 13 amino acids. The CDR3 DNA sequence: TGTGCCAGCAGCCAAGTGGGGGCCGGGGAGCTGTTTTTT. Translated, it gives CASSQVGAGELFF.

This clonotype has at least ten counts. This rearrangement joins TRBV7-2 to TRBJ2-5; maybe TRBD2 (6 bases). Per germline, CDR1 SGHTA and CDR2 FQGNSA. The ends were cut back, 11 bases at V and 4 bases at J, with 20 bases in the middle. This CDR3 has 14 amino acids. The CDR3 reads CASRGGLGGETQYF. The DNA of the CDR3 is TGTGCCTCCCGGGGAGGACTGGGCGGAGAGACCCAGTACTTC.

This chain joins TRBV24-1 and TRBJ2-3; 10 bases align to TRBD2. The germline gives CDR1 KGHDR, CDR2 SFDVKD. The CDR3 contains 16 residues. The V gene end was trimmed by 4 bases and the J gene end by 1 base; junction bases not matched to a gene: 4. Here the CDR3 reads CATSDPGTSGTDTQYF. The DNA of the CDR3 is TGTGCCACCAGTGACCCCGGGACTAGCGGCACAGATACGCAGTATTTT.

The chain employs TRBV20-1 and TRBJ1-6; D is undetermined. This CDR3 contains 14 residues. The germline gives CDR1 DFQATT, CDR2 SNEGSKA (reference sequence). The V end was cut by 1 base, the J end by 6 bases, with 10 bases between. The CDR3 DNA sequence: TGCAGTGCTAGAGCTGGAGACCTTAATTCACCCCTCCACTTT. As protein: CSARAGDLNSPLHF.

This clonotype was recorded at least ten times. This chain uses TRBV12-3 or TRBV12-4 with TRBJ2-1, with D possibly being TRBD1 (5 bases). The V end was cut by 7 bases, the J end by 3 bases, with 10 bases between. The CDR3 runs to 13 residues. The CDR3 loop is CASTTTVYNEQFF. The DNA for the CDR3 is TGTGCCAGCACCACGACAGTCTACAATGAGCAGTTCTTC.

The chain carries TRBV20-1 and TRBJ2-1, with TRBD2 identical over 12 bases. The CDR3 sequence is 15 residues long. In germline, CDR1 is DFQATT, CDR2 SNEGSKA (reference sequence). Trimming took 1 base from V and 8 from J; bases not matched to a gene: 6. The CDR3 here is CSARVSSGRAHEQFF. Here the CDR3 DNA reads TGCAGTGCTAGAGTGTCTAGCGGGAGGGCCCATGAGCAGTTCTTC.

The rearrangement joins TRBV12-3 or TRBV12-4 to TRBJ1-2; D possibly corresponds to TRBD1 (5 bases). V lost 4 bases to trimming and J lost 8 bases, with 17 bases between them. The CDR3 is 14 residues long. As DNA, the CDR3 is TGTGCCAGCAGTTCCGGGACCGCCAACGAAGGCTACACCTTC. Translation gives CASSSGTANEGYTF.

This clonotype was picked up many times. This rearrangement joins TRBV2 to TRBJ1-5; unclear D gene. Trimming left V 0 bases short and J 8 bases short, with 11 bases between. CDR1 is SNHLY and CDR2 is FYNNEI in the germline V gene. The CDR3 runs to 14 residues. CDR3 sequence (DNA): TGTGCCAGCAGTGAAGCAGAGGCGGCTGAGCCCCAGCATTTT. Translation gives CASSEAEAAEPQHF. Using reference TRBV2 and TRBJ1-5 for the parts outside the CDR3, the full variable domain is EPEVTQTPSHQVTQMGQEVILRCVPISNHLYFYWYRQILGQKVEFLVSFYNNEISEKSEIFDDQFSVERPDGSNFTLKIRSTKLEDSAMYFCASSEAEAAEPQHFGDGTRLSIL.

This clonotype was counted ten times or more. The junction shows a germline mismatch at one end, possibly a read error. V usage is TRBV11-2 and J usage is TRBJ2-7; D uncertain. CDR1 and CDR2 from the germline V gene are SGHAT and FQNNGV. This CDR3 is built from 12 residues. The CDR3 nucleotides read TGTGCCAGCAGCAGCCTCTCCGACGAGCAGTACTTC. Amino acid sequence: CASSSLSDEQYF. Based on the CDR3 plus reference TRBV11-2 and TRBJ2-7, the full variable domain is EAGVAQSPRYKIIEKRQSVAFWCNPISGHATLYWYQQILGQGPKLLIQFQNNGVVDDSQLPKDRFSAERLKGVDSTLKIQPAKLEDSAVYLCASSSLSDEQYFGPGTRLTVT.

This clonotype was recorded a few times. V is TRBV7-3 and J is TRBJ2-2; D gene ambiguous. V was clipped by 1 base and J by 0 bases, with 6 bases between them. CDR1 is SGHTA, CDR2 FQGTGA, per germline. This CDR3 comprises 15 residues. The CDR3 DNA reads as TGTGCCAGCAGCTTAAACTACCCGAACACCGGGGAGCTGTTTTTT. This gives the protein CASSLNYPNTGELFF.